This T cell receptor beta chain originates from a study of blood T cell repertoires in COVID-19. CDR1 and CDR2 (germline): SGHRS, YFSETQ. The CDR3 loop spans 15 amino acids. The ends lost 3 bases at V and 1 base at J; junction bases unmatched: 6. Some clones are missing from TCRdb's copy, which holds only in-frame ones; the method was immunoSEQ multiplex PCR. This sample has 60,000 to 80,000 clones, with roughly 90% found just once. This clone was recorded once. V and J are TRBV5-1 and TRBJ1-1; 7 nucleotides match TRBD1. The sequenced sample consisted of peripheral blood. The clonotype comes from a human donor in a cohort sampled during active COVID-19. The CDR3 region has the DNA TGCGCCAGCAGCTCAGGACAGGCCACGAACACTGAAGCTTTCTTT. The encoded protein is CASSSGQATNTEAFF. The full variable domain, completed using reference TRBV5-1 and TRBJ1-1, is KAGVTQTPRYLIKTRGQQVTLSCSPISGHRSVSWYQQTPGQGLQFLFEYFSETQRNKGNFPGRFSGRQFSNSRSEMNVSTLELGDSALYLCASSSGQATNTEAFFGQGTRLTVV.